These 18 T cell receptor beta chains share one sample of origin, sequenced in a study of shared clonotypes between healthy human individuals. Generated by immunoSEQ multiplex PCR, the TCRdb table keeps only in-frame clones and is missing some. This sample has 2 million to 2.5 million clones; more than 80% occur once, and the top ten carry 0.39%. Sequences were obtained from naive CD4+ T cells from PBMCs. Subset described: CD45RA+ positively selected. The receptor source for this set is a man aged 18 to 29 in good health. Some clones in this sample may be carry-over from other donors' samples.

This chain joins TRBV7-9 and TRBJ2-2; 8 nucleotides line up with TRBD2. From germline, CDR1 is SEHNR and CDR2 FQNEAQ (reference sequence). The J segment lost 1 base and the V segment lost 2 bases, leaving 3 bases of the junction unmatched. The CDR3 sequence is 16 residues long. CDR3 DNA: TGTGCCAGCAGCTTAATGCTAGCGGGGAACACCGGGGAGCTGTTTTTT. Translating gives CASSLMLAGNTGELFF. Combining the CDR3 with reference TRBV7-9 and TRBJ2-2 gives the whole variable domain DTGVSQNPRHKITKRGQNVTFRCDPISEHNRLYWYRQTLGQGPEFLTYFQNEAQLEKSRLLSDRFSAERPKGSFSTLEIQRTEQGDSAMYLCASSLMLAGNTGELFFGEGSRLTVL.

V gene TRBV6-7 combines with J gene TRBJ2-1; TRBD2 might be the D (5 bases). TRBV6-7 is an ORF for which the function is uncertain. V was clipped by 2 bases and J by 0 bases, with 14 bases between them. The CDR3 spans 17 residues. This chain's CDR3 is CASSYLPDSISYNEQFF. As DNA, the CDR3 is TGTGCCAGCAGTTACCTTCCGGACTCGATCTCCTACAATGAGCAGTTCTTC.

Details on this clone: Different DNA sequences within this sample yield the same CDR3. This chain connects TRBV5-1 to TRBJ2-7, with 9 bases that match TRBD2. V was pared by 2 bases and J by 4 bases, with 4 bases of the junction left unmatched. The germline V gene has CDR1 SGHRS and CDR2 YFSETQ. The CDR3 extends over 14 amino acids. CDR3 region: CASSFAGGSYEQYF. DNA of the CDR3: TGCGCCAGCAGCTTTGCGGGAGGGTCGTACGAGCAGTACTTC.

This rearrangement joins TRBV6-5 to TRBJ1-5; 10 bases line up with TRBD1. The germline CDR1 and CDR2 sequences are MNHEY and SVGAGI. The CDR3 length is 15 residues. Trimming cost V 6 bases and J 5 bases; bases outside gene matches: 7. DNA of the CDR3: TGTGCCAGCAGCAGACAGGGGGCTCCCTATCAGCCCCAGCATTTT. This sequence encodes CASSRQGAPYQPQHF.

The J gene is TRBJ2-7, the V gene TRBV19, with 7 nucleotides matching TRBD2. V lost 9 bases, J lost 6 bases, and 14 bases stayed unmatched. The CDR3 consists of 14 residues. Looked up from germline, CDR1 is LNHDA and CDR2 is SQIVND (reference sequence). In DNA, the CDR3 is TGTGCCAGCCGAGAAACGTCCCCGGGGGGCGAGCAGTACTTC. Translation gives CASRETSPGGEQYF.

V usage is TRBV9 and J usage is TRBJ2-5; TRBD2 might be the D (7 bases). V was pared by 0 bases and J by 2 bases, with 11 bases between. Germline lookup yields CDR1 SGDLS and CDR2 YYNGEE. This CDR3 is 15 amino acids long. The CDR3 is CASSVAGEGQETQYF. Written as DNA, the CDR3 is TGTGCCAGCAGCGTAGCAGGGGAGGGGCAAGAGACCCAGTACTTC.

V gene TRBV28 combines with J gene TRBJ2-7, with TRBD2 identical over 9 bases. Trimming took 7 bases from V and 6 from J; bases not matched to a gene: 16. The germline CDR1 and CDR2 sequences are MDHEN and SYDVKM. The CDR3 has 16 residues. The CDR3 region has the DNA TGTGCCAGCAACCTAGGTGGGGCTAGCGGGAACCGCGAGCAGTACTTC. Amino acid sequence: CASNLGGASGNREQYF.

This clone was seen just once. The chain has TRBV27 and TRBJ1-6, with TRBD1 as a possible D gene (5 bases). The CDR3 loop spans 15 amino acids. V lost 3 bases and J lost 3, with 9 bases in between. CDR1 MNHEY and CDR2 SMNVEV come from the germline V gene (reference sequence). The CDR3, as DNA: TGTGCCAGCAGTTTCGGGGCCTACTATAATTCACCCCTCCACTTT. It yields the protein CASSFGAYYNSPLHF.

The chain carries TRBV5-1 and TRBJ2-3; 9 positions match TRBD1. CDR3 size: 16 residues. V gave up 3 bases and J gave up 2 bases; unmatched junction bases: 7. Looked up from germline, CDR1 is SGHRS and CDR2 is YFSETQ. In DNA, the CDR3 is TGCGCCAGCAGCTCCGCCGGGACAGGGAACACAGATACGCAGTATTTT. It yields the protein CASSSAGTGNTDTQYF.

The chain employs TRBV30 and TRBJ1-2; D possibly corresponds to TRBD1 (5 bases). Per germline, CDR1 GTSNPN and CDR2 SVGIG (reference sequence). Trimming cost V 3 bases and J 4 bases, with 12 bases left between them. CDR3 size: 13 residues. CDR3 bases: TGTGCCTGGAGAAATACAGGCTTCTATGGCTACACCTTC. As protein: CAWRNTGFYGYTF.

The chain uses TRBV19 and TRBJ1-2; 10 bases agree with TRBD1. In germline, CDR1 is LNHDA, CDR2 SQIVND (reference sequence). CDR3 length: 18 amino acids. The J segment lost 4 bases and the V segment lost 6 bases, leaving 17 bases of the junction unmatched. The CDR3 DNA follows: TGTGCCAGTAGCCCCCCCAGCGGGACAGGGGCGCGGTTCTATGGCTACACCTTC. Amino acid sequence: CASSPPSGTGARFYGYTF.

The CDR3: CASSPAGQVNEKLFF. In nucleotides, the CDR3 is TGCGCCAGCAGCCCCGCAGGACAGGTTAATGAAAAACTGTTTTTT. The chain employs TRBV4-1 and TRBJ1-4; 7 positions agree with TRBD1. The J segment lost 4 bases and the V segment lost 4 bases, leaving 6 bases of the junction unmatched. Per germline, CDR1 MGHRA and CDR2 YSYEKL. The CDR3 extends over 15 amino acids.

The V gene is TRBV28, the J gene TRBJ2-1; 7 bases match TRBD2. Germline-derived CDR1 and CDR2 are MDHEN and SYDVKM. The V gene end was trimmed by 8 bases and the J gene end by 8 bases; junction bases not matched to a gene: 18. There are 16 residues in the CDR3. The CDR3 is CASSGSGAGIWDEQFF. As DNA, the CDR3 is TGTGCCAGCTCGGGGTCTGGAGCGGGAATTTGGGATGAGCAGTTCTTC. Full variable domain (remainder filled in from reference TRBV28 and TRBJ2-1): DVKVTQSSRYLVKRTGEKVFLECVQDMDHENMFWYRQDPGLGLRLIYFSYDVKMKEKGDIPEGYSVSREKKERFSLILESASTNQTSMYLCASSGSGAGIWDEQFFGPGTRLTVL.

The V call is TRBV5-1, the J call TRBJ2-3; 10 bases are shared with TRBD2. V shed 1 base and J 2 bases; nucleotides not matched to a gene: 7. Germline V gene sequence: CDR1 SGHRS, CDR2 YFSETQ. CDR3 length: 17 residues. Here the CDR3 reads CASSLLSLAGVTDTQYF. DNA for the CDR3: TGCGCCAGCAGCTTGTTGTCGCTAGCGGGAGTCACAGATACGCAGTATTTT.

The J gene is TRBJ2-5, the V gene TRBV18; D is unclear. V was trimmed by 6 bases and J by 1 base, leaving 9 bases between them. Per the germline V gene, CDR1 is KGHSH and CDR2 is LQKENI. The CDR3 loop spans 13 amino acids. The CDR3 is CASSTRLQETQYF. The CDR3 DNA is TGTGCCAGCTCGACGAGGCTCCAAGAGACCCAGTACTTC.

V usage is TRBV5-4 and J usage is TRBJ2-1; 13 bases align to TRBD2. The germline V gene has CDR1 SGHNT and CDR2 YYREEE (reference sequence). This CDR3 has 16 residues. V was pared by 3 bases and J by 7 bases, with 7 bases of the junction left unmatched. The CDR3 DNA reads as TGTGCCAGCAGCTCCCGGCGGACTAGCGGGAGTAATGAGCAGTTCTTC. This codes for CASSSRRTSGSNEQFF.

The CDR3 sequence: CASSPRGTSREQYF. The CDR3 DNA is TGTGCCAGCAGCCCACGGGGGACTAGCAGAGAGCAGTACTTC. The J gene is TRBJ2-7, the V gene TRBV7-2, with 9 bases that match TRBD2. CDR1 is SGHTA and CDR2 is FQGNSA in the germline V gene. The junction had 9 bases not matched to a gene; V was cut back by 5 bases and J by 7 bases. This CDR3 is 14 amino acids long.

This chain links TRBV5-1 with TRBJ2-7; TRBD1 matches at 10 bases. CDR1 and CDR2 (germline): SGHRS, YFSETQ. Trimming cost V 4 bases and J 5 bases; bases outside gene matches: 6. The CDR3 loop spans 14 amino acids. The CDR3 DNA reads TGCGCCAGCAGCATAGACAGGGGGCAGGACGAGCAGTACTTC. This encodes CASSIDRGQDEQYF.